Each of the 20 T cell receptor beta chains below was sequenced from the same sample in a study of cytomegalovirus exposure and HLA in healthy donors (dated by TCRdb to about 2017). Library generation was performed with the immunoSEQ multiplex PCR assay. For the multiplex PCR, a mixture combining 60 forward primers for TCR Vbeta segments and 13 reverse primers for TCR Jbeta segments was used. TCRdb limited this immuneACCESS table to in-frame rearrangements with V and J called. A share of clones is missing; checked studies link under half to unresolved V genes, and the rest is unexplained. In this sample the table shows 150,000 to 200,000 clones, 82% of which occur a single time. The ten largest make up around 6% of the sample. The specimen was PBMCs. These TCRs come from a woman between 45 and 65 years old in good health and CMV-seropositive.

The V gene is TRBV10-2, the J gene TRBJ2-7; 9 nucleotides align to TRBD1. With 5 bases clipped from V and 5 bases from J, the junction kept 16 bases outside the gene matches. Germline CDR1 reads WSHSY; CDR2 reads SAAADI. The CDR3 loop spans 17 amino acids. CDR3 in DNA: TGCGCCAGCAGTTTCGAACAGGGGGCACCCCCTGGGGACGAGCAGTACTTC. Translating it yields CASSFEQGAPPGDEQYF.

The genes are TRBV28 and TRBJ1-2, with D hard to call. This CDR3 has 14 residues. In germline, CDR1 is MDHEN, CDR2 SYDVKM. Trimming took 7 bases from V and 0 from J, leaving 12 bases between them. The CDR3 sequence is CASTSPEANYGYTF. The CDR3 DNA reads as TGTGCCAGCACCTCCCCGGAGGCTAACTATGGCTACACCTTC.

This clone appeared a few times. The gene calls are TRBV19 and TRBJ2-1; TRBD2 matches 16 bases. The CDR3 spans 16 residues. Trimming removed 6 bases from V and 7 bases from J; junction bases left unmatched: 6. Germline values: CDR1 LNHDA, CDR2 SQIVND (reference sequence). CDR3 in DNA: TGTGCCAGTAGGGGGACTAGCGGGAGGGCAAGAAATGAGCAGTTCTTC. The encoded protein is CASRGTSGRARNEQFF. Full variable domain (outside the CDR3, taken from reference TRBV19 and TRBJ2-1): DGGITQSPKYLFRKEGQNVTLSCEQNLNHDAMYWYRQDPGQGLRLIYYSQIVNDFQKGDIAEGYSVSREKKESFPLTVTSAQKNPTAFYLCASRGTSGRARNEQFFGPGTRLTVL.

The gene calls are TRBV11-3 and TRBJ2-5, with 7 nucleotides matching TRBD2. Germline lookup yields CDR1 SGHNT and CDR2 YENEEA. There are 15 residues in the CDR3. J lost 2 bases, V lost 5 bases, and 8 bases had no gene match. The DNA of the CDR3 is TGTGCCAGCAGCCCGGGGGGAGCGGGGCAAGAGACCCAGTACTTC. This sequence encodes CASSPGGAGQETQYF.

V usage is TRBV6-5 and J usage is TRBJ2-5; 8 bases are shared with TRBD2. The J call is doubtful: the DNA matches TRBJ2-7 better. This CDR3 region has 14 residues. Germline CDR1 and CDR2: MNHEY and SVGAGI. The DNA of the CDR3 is TGTGCCAGCAGTTGGGCTAGCGGGCTCTACGAGCAGTACTTC. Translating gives CASSWASGLYEQYF.

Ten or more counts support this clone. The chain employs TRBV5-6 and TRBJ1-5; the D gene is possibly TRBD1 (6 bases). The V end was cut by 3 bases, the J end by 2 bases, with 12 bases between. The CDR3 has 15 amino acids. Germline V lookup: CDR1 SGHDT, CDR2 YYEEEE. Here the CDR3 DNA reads TGTGCCAGCAGCTACACAAACAGGGGCAATCAGCCCCAGCATTTT. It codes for CASSYTNRGNQPQHF.

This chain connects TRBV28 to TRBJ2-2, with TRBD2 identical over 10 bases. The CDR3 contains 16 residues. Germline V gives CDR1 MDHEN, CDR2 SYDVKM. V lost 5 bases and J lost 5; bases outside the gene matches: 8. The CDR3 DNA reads TGTGCCAGCAGTCCGCCAGCGGGAGGGCCGACCGGGGAGCTGTTTTTT. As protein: CASSPPAGGPTGELFF.

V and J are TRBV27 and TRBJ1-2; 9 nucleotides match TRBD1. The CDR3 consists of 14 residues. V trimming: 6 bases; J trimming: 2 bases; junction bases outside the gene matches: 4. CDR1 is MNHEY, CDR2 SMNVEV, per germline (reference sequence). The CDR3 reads CASSRGQGNYGYTF. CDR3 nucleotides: TGTGCCAGCAGCCGGGGACAGGGAAACTATGGCTACACCTTC.

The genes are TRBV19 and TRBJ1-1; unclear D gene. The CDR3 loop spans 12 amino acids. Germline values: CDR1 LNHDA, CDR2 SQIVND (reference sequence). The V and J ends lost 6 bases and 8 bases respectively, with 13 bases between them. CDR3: CASRISTREAFF. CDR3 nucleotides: TGTGCCAGTAGGATATCCACGCGGGAAGCTTTCTTT.

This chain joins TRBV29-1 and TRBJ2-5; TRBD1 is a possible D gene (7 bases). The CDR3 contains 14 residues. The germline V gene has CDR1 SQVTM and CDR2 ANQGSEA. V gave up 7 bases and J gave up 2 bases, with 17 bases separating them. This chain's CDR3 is CSAPLQGGQETQYF. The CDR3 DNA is TGCAGCGCCCCCCTCCAGGGGGGACAAGAGACCCAGTACTTC.

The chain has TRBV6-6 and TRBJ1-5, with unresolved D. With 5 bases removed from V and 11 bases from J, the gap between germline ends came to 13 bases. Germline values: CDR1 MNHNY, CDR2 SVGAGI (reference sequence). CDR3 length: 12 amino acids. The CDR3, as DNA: TGTGCCAGCAGTCTTGATGAGCAATCCCAGCATTTT. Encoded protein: CASSLDEQSQHF.

The CDR3 is CAISEGGGADTQYF. In nucleotides, the CDR3 is TGTGCCATCAGTGAGGGGGGAGGGGCAGATACGCAGTATTTT. The chain combines TRBV10-3 with TRBJ2-3, with 7 bases identical to TRBD2. From germline, CDR1 is ENHRY and CDR2 SYGVKD. The CDR3 covers 14 residues. Germline trimming cut 2 bases from V and 4 bases from J; bases unmatched to any gene: 3.

The CDR3 DNA follows: TGTGCCAGCAGTCCTACGGACAGGTACGATACGCAGTATTTT. This translates into CASSPTDRYDTQYF. The genes are TRBV27 and TRBJ2-3; 7 bases map to TRBD1. Germline V lookup: CDR1 MNHEY, CDR2 SMNVEV (reference sequence). CDR3 length equals 14 residues. V trimming: 5 bases; J trimming: 6 bases; junction bases outside the gene matches: 8.

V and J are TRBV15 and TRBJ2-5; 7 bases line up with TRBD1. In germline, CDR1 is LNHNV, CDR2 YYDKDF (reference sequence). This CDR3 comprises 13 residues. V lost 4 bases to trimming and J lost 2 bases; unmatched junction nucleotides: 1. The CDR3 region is CATSTDRQETQYF. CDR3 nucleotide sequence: TGTGCCACCAGCACGGACAGGCAAGAGACCCAGTACTTC.

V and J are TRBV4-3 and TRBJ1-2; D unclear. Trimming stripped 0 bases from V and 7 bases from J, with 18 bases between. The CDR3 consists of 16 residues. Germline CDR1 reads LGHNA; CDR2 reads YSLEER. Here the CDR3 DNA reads TGCGCCAGCAGCCAAGAGCCCCTCCGAGGGTTCAGTGGCTACACCTTC. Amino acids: CASSQEPLRGFSGYTF.

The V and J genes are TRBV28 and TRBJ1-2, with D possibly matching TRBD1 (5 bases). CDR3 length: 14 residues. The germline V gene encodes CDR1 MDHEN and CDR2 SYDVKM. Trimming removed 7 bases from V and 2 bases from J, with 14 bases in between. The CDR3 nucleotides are TGTGCCAGCACCTTACCCGGGGGGAACTATGGCTACACCTTC. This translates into CASTLPGGNYGYTF.

CDR3: CASSLRQVNTGELFF. Here the CDR3 DNA reads TGTGCCAGCAGCTTAAGACAGGTTAACACCGGGGAGCTGTTTTTT. The chain carries TRBV7-2 and TRBJ2-2, with D tentatively TRBD1 (6 bases). The CDR3 sequence is 15 residues long. Trimming stripped 2 bases from V and 2 bases from J, with 9 bases between. The germline V gene has CDR1 SGHTA and CDR2 FQGNSA.

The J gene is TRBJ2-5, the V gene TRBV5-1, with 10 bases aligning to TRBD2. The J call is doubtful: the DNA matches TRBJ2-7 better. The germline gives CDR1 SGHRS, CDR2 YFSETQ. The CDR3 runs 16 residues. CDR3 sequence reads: CASTSGLAVTSYEQYF. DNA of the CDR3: TGCGCCAGCACCTCAGGACTAGCGGTGACCTCCTACGAGCAGTACTTC.

In DNA, the CDR3 is TGTGCCAGCAGCTTAGGGGGGCCCTACGAGCAGTACTTC. It specifies CASSLGGPYEQYF. The chain combines TRBV11-2 with TRBJ2-7; possibly TRBD1 for D (6 bases). Germline V gene data show CDR1 as SGHAT and CDR2 as FQNNGV. The V gene lost 1 base and the J gene lost 2 bases, with 6 bases spanning the gap. The CDR3 covers 13 residues.

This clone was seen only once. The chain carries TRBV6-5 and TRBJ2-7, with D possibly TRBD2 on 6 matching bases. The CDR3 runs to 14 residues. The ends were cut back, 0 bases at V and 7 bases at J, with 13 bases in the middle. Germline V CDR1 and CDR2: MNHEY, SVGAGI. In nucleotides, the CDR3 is TGTGCCAGCAGTTACTCGGGCCCCGGGGGTGAGCAGTACTTC. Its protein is CASSYSGPGGEQYF.